This TCR beta chain originates from a study of Graves' ophthalmopathy and Graves' hyperthyroidism. Looking at the study overall: Stable hyperthyroidism meant no progression to ophthalmopathy within 18 months of follow-up. Study-wide results and caveats: Ophthalmopathy progression predictions by the model showed about 72% specificity and roughly 70% sensitivity.

Transcripts of RNA were the source for amplifying TCR beta CDR3 regions. The authors performed first-round RT-PCR with HTBI primers and then a second-round multiplex PCR. TCRdb processed the multiplex PCR reads anew with MiXCR; each CDR3 protein has one entry. The sample contains around 520,000 distinct CDR3 sequences, roughly 39% of which appear only once. This clonotype was detected ten times or more. What it binds is unknown. Germline V gene lookup returns CDR1 SEHNR and CDR2 FQNEAQ (reference sequence). Germline trimming cut 4 bases from V and 4 bases from J; bases unmatched to any gene: 9. This CDR3 comprises 16 residues.

The clonotype comes from an adult man with Graves' hyperthyroidism. Sequencing input: peripheral blood or thyroid tissue (not recorded which). The chain is built from TRBV7-9 and TRBJ1-4, with 7 bases identical to TRBD1. The CDR3 sequence is CASSSPRQGINEKLFF. Written as DNA, the CDR3 is TGTGCCAGCAGCTCGCCACGACAGGGTATTAATGAAAAACTGTTTTTT.